Presented here are 16 T cell receptor beta chains from one specimen sequenced in a study of monozygotic twins with inflammatory bowel disease. Each CDR3 protein gets one entry in TCRdb, which reprocessed the 5' RACE reads and gives no DNA. The repertoire shows 200,000 to 250,000 distinct CDR3 sequences; the top ten hold around 7.7%. Sequencing input: blood. The origin of the receptors is a human donor with ulcerative colitis or Crohn's disease, or a healthy co-twin of an affected twin (not recorded which).

V and J are TRBV20-1 and TRBJ2-7; the TCRdb D gene call, TRBD1, has no DNA to confirm it. The CDR3 loop spans 13 amino acids. The V gene's germline CDR1 is DFQATT and CDR2 SNEGSKA (reference sequence). CDR3 amino acids: CSATDKRTYEQYF.

The chain couples TRBV5-1 to TRBJ2-7. The V gene's germline CDR1 is SGHRS and CDR2 YFSETQ. This CDR3 is built from 13 residues. This CDR3 is CASSLDVGDEQYF.

The V and J genes are TRBV5-5 and TRBJ1-1. The CDR3 is 15 residues long. Germline lookup yields CDR1 SGHKS and CDR2 YYEKEE (reference sequence). CDR3 residues: CASSLGLRLNTEAFF.

The chain combines TRBV12-3 or TRBV12-4 with TRBJ2-2; TCRdb proposes TRBD2, but this gene call is untestable without DNA. The CDR3 spans 16 residues. The CDR3 region is CASSPPSGGLTGELFF.

The chain uses TRBV7-9 and TRBJ1-1; TCRdb calls TRBD1, which cannot be checked without DNA. In germline, CDR1 is SEHNR, CDR2 FQNEAQ (reference sequence). The CDR3 runs 13 residues. The CDR3 sequence is CASSFDRVTEAFF.

The chain uses TRBV12-3 or TRBV12-4 and TRBJ2-3. This CDR3 comprises 12 residues. The chain's CDR3 is CASSLAPDTQYF.

The rearrangement links TRBV20-1 to TRBJ2-7. Germline CDR1 and CDR2: DFQATT and SNEGSKA (reference sequence). The CDR3 totals 14 residues. The CDR3 sequence is CSARDSSVTGEQYF.

The chain recombines TRBV7-2 with TRBJ1-4. The germline V gene has CDR1 SGHTA and CDR2 FQGNSA. This CDR3 region has 15 residues. This chain's CDR3 is CASSLRGTTNEKLFF. The full variable domain, rest sourced from reference TRBV7-2 and TRBJ1-4, is GAGVSQSPSNKVTEKGKDVELRCDPISGHTALYWYRQSLGQGLEFLIYFQGNSAPDKSGLPSDRFSAERTGGSVSTLTIQRTQQEDSAVYLCASSLRGTTNEKLFFGSGTQLSVL.

The chain has TRBV6-5 and TRBJ2-6; the D call from TCRdb, TRBD1, cannot be confirmed without DNA. Germline V gene sequence: CDR1 MNHEY, CDR2 SVGAGI. CDR3 length equals 18 residues. This CDR3 reads CASSSGQAFLSGANVLTF.

V is TRBV20-1 and J is TRBJ2-7; TCRdb indicates TRBD1, and absent DNA this call remains unverified. CDR1 and CDR2 from the germline V gene are DFQATT and SNEGSKA (reference sequence). The CDR3 covers 16 residues. The CDR3: CSARDLRGRGAYEQYF.

The chain couples TRBV4-2 to TRBJ1-2; TCRdb lists TRBD1, though no DNA is available to test this call. Germline V gene sequence: CDR1 LGHNA, CDR2 YNFKEQ. The CDR3 is 12 residues long. Here the CDR3 reads CASSQTGDGYTF.

The chain carries TRBV29-1 and TRBJ1-2. In germline, CDR1 is SQVTM, CDR2 ANQGSEA. CDR3 length equals 13 residues. CDR3 residues: CSVGPPANYGYTF. The full variable domain, completed using reference TRBV29-1 and TRBJ1-2, is SAVISQKPSRDICQRGTSLTIQCQVDSQVTMMFWYRQQPGQSLTLIATANQGSEATYESGFVIDKFPISRPNLTFSTLTVSNMSPEDSSIYLCSVGPPANYGYTFGSGTRLTVV.

The gene calls are TRBV7-9 and TRBJ1-5. The length of the CDR3 is 12 residues. Germline V CDR1 and CDR2: SEHNR, FQNEAQ (reference sequence). The CDR3 region is CASSPLNQPQHF.

This chain connects TRBV12-3 or TRBV12-4 to TRBJ1-2. This CDR3 spans 12 amino acids. This CDR3 reads CASRLDGYGYTF.

The chain's CDR3 is CASSPPSGGRNEKLFF. The rearrangement joins TRBV18 to TRBJ1-4. Germline V lookup: CDR1 KGHSH, CDR2 LQKENI. The CDR3 is 16 amino acids.

The rearrangement links TRBV4-2 to TRBJ2-7. The V gene's germline CDR1 is LGHNA and CDR2 YNFKEQ. This CDR3 is 14 amino acids long. CDR3: CASSQGGEWYEQYF.